This T cell receptor beta chain was sequenced during a study of monozygotic twins with inflammatory bowel disease. Study-level findings and limits: IBD patients carried less diverse TCRbeta repertoires (inverse Simpson) than healthy co-twins. Clonotype overlap with others was lower in IBD patients than in healthy twins, a difference that was greatest with disease activity.

As concerns this clonotype: Its antigen is as yet unknown.

In eight separate reactions per sample, cDNA was generated. TCRdb reprocessed the 5' RACE reads and stores each CDR3 protein as one record, lacking DNA. This sample's table reports about 99,000 distinct CDR3 sequences. The V gene's germline CDR1 is MDHEN and CDR2 SYDVKM. The CDR3 is 15 residues long. The sample comprised blood. The genes are TRBV28 and TRBJ1-1; the TRBD1 assignment by TCRdb is unverifiable without DNA. This sequence was found in a human donor with ulcerative colitis or Crohn's disease, or a healthy co-twin of an affected twin (not recorded which). The CDR3 here is CASSPQLGRNTEAFF.